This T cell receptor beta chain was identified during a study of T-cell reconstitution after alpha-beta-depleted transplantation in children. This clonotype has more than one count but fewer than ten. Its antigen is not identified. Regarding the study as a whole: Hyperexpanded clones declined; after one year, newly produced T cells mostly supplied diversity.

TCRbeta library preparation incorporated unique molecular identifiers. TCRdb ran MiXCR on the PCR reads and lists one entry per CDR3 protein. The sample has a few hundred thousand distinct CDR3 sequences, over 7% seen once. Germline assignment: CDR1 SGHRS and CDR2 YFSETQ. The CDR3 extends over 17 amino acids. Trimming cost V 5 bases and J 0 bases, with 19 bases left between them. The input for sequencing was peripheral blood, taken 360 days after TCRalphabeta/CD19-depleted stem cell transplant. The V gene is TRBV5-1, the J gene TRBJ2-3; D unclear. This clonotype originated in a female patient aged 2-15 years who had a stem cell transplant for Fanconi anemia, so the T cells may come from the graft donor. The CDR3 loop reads CASRISATRASTDTQYF. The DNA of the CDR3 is TGCGCCAGCAGGATATCAGCGACACGTGCTAGCACAGATACGCAGTATTTT. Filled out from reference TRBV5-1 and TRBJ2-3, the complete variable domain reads KAGVTQTPRYLIKTRGQQVTLSCSPISGHRSVSWYQQTPGQGLQFLFEYFSETQRNKGNFPGRFSGRQFSNSRSEMNVSTLELGDSALYLCASRISATRASTDTQYFGPGTRLTVL.